The 10 T cell receptor beta chains in this list originate from one sample, sequenced in a study of shared clonotypes between healthy human individuals. Profiled with immunoSEQ multiplex PCR; TCRdb holds only in-frame clones, not every one. The sample has a few million clones, approximately 90% seen once. Material: naive CD4+ T cells sorted from blood. Subset reported: CD45RA+ positively selected. These receptors were obtained from a man younger than 35 in good health.

The V call is TRBV2, the J call TRBJ2-2; 10 positions match TRBD2. The germline gives CDR1 SNHLY, CDR2 FYNNEI. CDR3 length: 16 amino acids. The ends lost 5 bases at V and 5 bases at J; junction bases unmatched: 8. The CDR3 sequence is CASSRSNSGGTGELFF. In DNA form, the CDR3 reads TGTGCCAGCAGTCGATCCAATAGCGGGGGGACCGGGGAGCTGTTTTTT.

J is TRBJ2-3 and V is TRBV4-1; D call uncertain. The germline gives CDR1 MGHRA, CDR2 YSYEKL. The CDR3 runs 16 residues. V shed 0 bases and J shed 6 bases, with 16 bases lying between them. The CDR3 nucleotides are TGCGCCAGCAGCCAAGATCATCAGCAATCCGCGGATACGCAGTATTTT. Translated, it gives CASSQDHQQSADTQYF.

The chain has TRBV27 and TRBJ2-3; TRBD2 matches at 9 bases. The CDR3 spans 15 residues. V was clipped by 2 bases and J by 2 bases; unmatched bases: 2. Germline CDR1 reads MNHEY; CDR2 reads SMNVEV (reference sequence). CDR3 region: CASSLGLANTDTQYF. As DNA, the CDR3 is TGTGCCAGCAGTTTAGGACTAGCGAACACAGATACGCAGTATTTT.

The CDR3 is CSVDSGSKTDTQYF. CDR3 bases: TGCAGCGTAGATAGCGGGAGCAAGACAGATACGCAGTATTTT. The chain joins TRBV29-1 to TRBJ2-3; 9 bases fit TRBD2. CDR1 is SQVTM and CDR2 is ANQGSEA in the germline V gene. The CDR3 sequence is 14 residues long. The V and J ends lost 6 bases and 3 bases, in that order; junction bases with no gene match: 7.

Worth noting for this clone: Different DNA sequences within this sample yield the same CDR3. V gene TRBV19 combines with J gene TRBJ1-5; tentatively, D is TRBD1 (5 bases). The CDR3 is 13 residues long. V was shortened by 6 bases and J by 2 bases, with 8 bases between the two germline ends. Looked up from germline, CDR1 is LNHDA and CDR2 is SQIVND (reference sequence). The CDR3 loop reads CASSSGGNQPQHF. The CDR3 DNA sequence: TGTGCCAGTAGCTCGGGGGGCAATCAGCCCCAGCATTTT.

This chain links TRBV11-3 with TRBJ2-3; TRBD1 agrees at 9 bases. The CDR3 covers 16 residues. J was trimmed by 3 bases and V by 5 bases; bases with no gene match: 9. Germline assignment: CDR1 SGHNT and CDR2 YENEEA. The CDR3 DNA reads TGTGCCAGCAGCCTCCCCTCCGGGACAGGGACAGATACGCAGTATTTT. This codes for CASSLPSGTGTDTQYF.

V is TRBV28 and J is TRBJ2-6, with D maybe TRBD1 (6 bases). The germline V and J ends were trimmed by 5 bases and 0 bases, with 14 bases remaining between them. CDR1 MDHEN and CDR2 SYDVKM come from the germline V gene. There are 17 residues in the CDR3. The CDR3 here is CASSRRLGGSGANVLTF. DNA of the CDR3: TGTGCCAGCAGTCGGAGGTTAGGGGGCTCTGGGGCCAACGTCCTGACTTTC. The variable domain in full, completed from reference TRBV28 and TRBJ2-6, reads DVKVTQSSRYLVKRTGEKVFLECVQDMDHENMFWYRQDPGLGLRLIYFSYDVKMKEKGDIPEGYSVSREKKERFSLILESASTNQTSMYLCASSRRLGGSGANVLTFGAGSRLTVL.

V usage is TRBV7-8 and J usage is TRBJ1-2; no clear D gene. CDR1 SGHVS and CDR2 FQNEAQ come from the germline V gene. Trimming removed 3 bases at V and 2 bases at J, with 4 bases between. The CDR3 has 12 amino acids. CDR3 nucleotides: TGTGCCAGCAGCTTCGAAAACTATGGCTACACCTTC. Its protein is CASSFENYGYTF.

Points on this clone: The junction does not match germline at one end; this may be a read error. The identical CDR3 is also encoded by other nucleotide sequences in the sample. The rearrangement uses TRBV7-2 and TRBJ1-5; possible D gene TRBD1, 5 bases. The germline V gene encodes CDR1 SGHTA and CDR2 FQGNSA. This CDR3 spans 14 amino acids. Here the CDR3 reads CASSPGLGNQPQHF. CDR3 bases: TGCGCCAGCAGCCCAGGGTTAGGCAATCAGCCCCAGCATTTT.

In this sample, this clone turned up a few times. The genes are TRBV4-1 and TRBJ1-3, with 8 bases that match TRBD1. The trim removed 0 bases at V and 4 bases at J, leaving 5 bases unmatched. Germline CDR1 reads MGHRA; CDR2 reads YSYEKL. The CDR3 length is 16 residues. CDR3 sequence: CASSQDWTGQGNTIYF. CDR3 coding DNA: TGCGCCAGCAGCCAAGACTGGACAGGGCAGGGAAACACCATATATTTT.